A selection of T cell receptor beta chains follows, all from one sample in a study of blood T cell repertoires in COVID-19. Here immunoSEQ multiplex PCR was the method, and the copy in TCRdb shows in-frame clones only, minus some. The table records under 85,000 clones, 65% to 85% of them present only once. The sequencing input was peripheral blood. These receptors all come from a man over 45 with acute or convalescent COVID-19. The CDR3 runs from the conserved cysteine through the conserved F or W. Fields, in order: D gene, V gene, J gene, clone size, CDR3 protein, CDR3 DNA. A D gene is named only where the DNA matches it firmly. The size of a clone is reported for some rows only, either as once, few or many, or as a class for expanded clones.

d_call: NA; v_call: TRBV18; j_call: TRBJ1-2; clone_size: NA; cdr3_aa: CASSPPGEVYYGYTF; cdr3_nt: TGTGCCAGCTCACCACCAGGGGAAGTATACTATGGCTACACCTTC
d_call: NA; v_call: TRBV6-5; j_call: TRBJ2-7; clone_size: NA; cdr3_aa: CASMGGGIYEQYF; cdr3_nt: TGTGCCAGCATGGGGGGGGGCATATACGAGCAGTACTTC
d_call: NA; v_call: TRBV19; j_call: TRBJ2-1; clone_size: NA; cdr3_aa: CASSIYQGGEQFF; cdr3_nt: TGTGCCAGTAGTATTTATCAGGGGGGTGAGCAGTTCTTC
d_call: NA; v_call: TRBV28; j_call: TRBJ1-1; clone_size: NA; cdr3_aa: CASSLSKGQNTEAFF; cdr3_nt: TGTGCCAGCAGTTTATCCAAAGGACAGAACACTGAAGCTTTCTTT
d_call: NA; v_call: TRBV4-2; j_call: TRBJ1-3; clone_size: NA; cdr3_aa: CASSQGHSGGNTIYF; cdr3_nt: TGTGCCAGCAGCCAAGGTCACAGCGGGGGAAACACCATATATTTT
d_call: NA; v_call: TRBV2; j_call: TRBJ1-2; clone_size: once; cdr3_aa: CASRPGQYGYTF; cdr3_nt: TGTGCCAGCAGGCCCGGACAGTATGGCTACACCTTC
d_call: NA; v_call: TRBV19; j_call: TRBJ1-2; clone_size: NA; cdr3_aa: CASISIGQSYGYTF; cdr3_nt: TGTGCCAGTATCAGTATTGGGCAGTCCTATGGCTACACCTTC
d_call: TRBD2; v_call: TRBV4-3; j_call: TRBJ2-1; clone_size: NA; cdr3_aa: CASSQDLLAGDYNEQFF; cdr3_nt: TGCGCCAGCAGCCAAGATCTTCTGGCGGGAGACTACAATGAGCAGTTCTTC
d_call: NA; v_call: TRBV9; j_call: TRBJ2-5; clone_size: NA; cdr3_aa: CASSSMGLQETQYF; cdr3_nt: TGTGCCAGCAGCTCCATGGGGCTGCAAGAGACCCAGTACTTC
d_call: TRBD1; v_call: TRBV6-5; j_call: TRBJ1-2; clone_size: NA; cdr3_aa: CASRAGDRGYGYTF; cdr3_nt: TGTGCCAGCAGGGCTGGGGACAGAGGCTATGGCTACACCTTC
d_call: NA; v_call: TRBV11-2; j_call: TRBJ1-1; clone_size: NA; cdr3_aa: CASSFGGDEAFF; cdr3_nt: TGTGCCAGCAGCTTTGGGGGGGATGAAGCTTTCTTT
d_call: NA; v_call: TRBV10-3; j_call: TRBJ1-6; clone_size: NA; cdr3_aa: CAISGWTENSPLHF; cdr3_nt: TGTGCCATCAGTGGATGGACAGAGAATTCACCCCTCCACTTT
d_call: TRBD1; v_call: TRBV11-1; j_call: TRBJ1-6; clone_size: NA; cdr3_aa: CASSLGDRDSPLHF; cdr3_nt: TGTGCCAGCAGCTTAGGAGACAGGGATTCACCCCTCCACTTT
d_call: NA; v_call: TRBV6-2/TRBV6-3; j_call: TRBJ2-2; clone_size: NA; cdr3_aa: CASSYILIQTNTGELFF; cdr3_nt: TGTGCCAGCAGTTACATTTTAATCCAGACTAACACCGGGGAGCTGTTTTTT
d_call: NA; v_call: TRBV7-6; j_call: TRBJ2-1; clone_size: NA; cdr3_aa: CASSPMGLSEQFF; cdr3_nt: TGTGCCAGCAGCCCGATGGGGCTCTCTGAGCAGTTCTTC
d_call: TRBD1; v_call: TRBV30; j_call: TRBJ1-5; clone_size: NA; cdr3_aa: CAWSRGDRGQHNQPQHF; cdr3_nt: TGTGCCTGGAGTAGGGGGGACAGGGGGCAACATAATCAGCCCCAGCATTTT
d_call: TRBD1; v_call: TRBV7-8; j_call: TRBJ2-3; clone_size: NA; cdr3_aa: CASSLGQGVSDTQYF; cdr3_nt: TGTGCCAGCAGCTTAGGACAGGGGGTTTCGGATACGCAGTATTTT
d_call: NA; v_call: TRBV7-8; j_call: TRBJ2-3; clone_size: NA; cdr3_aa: CASSLERTDTQYF; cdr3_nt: TGTGCCAGCAGCTTAGAGCGCACAGATACGCAGTATTTT
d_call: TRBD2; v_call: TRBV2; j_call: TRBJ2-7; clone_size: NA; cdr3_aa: CASALAGNVGEQYF; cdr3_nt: TGTGCCAGCGCACTAGCGGGAAACGTCGGCGAGCAGTACTTC
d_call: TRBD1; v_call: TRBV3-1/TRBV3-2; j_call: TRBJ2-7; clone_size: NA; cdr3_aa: CASSQEGQSYEQYF; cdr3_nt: TGTGCCAGCAGCCAAGAGGGACAGTCCTACGAGCAGTACTTC
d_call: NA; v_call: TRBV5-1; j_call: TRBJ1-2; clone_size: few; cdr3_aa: CASSSSEYRVLGYTF; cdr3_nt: TGCGCCAGCAGCTCTTCGGAGTACAGGGTGTTAGGCTACACCTTC
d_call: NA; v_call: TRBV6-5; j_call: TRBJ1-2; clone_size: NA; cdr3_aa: CASSLSGGANYGYTF; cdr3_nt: TGTGCCAGCAGCCTCTCTGGCGGGGCCAACTATGGCTACACCTTC
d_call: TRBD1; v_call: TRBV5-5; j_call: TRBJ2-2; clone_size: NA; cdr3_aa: CASSFPTGANTGELFF; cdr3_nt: TGTGCCAGCAGCTTCCCGACAGGGGCGAACACCGGGGAGCTGTTTTTT
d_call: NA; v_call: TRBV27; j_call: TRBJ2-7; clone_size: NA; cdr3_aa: CASSLRVGVEQYF; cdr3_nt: TGTGCCAGCAGTTTAAGAGTAGGGGTCGAGCAGTACTTC
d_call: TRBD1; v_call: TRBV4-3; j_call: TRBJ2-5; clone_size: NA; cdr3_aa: CASSQDAGGETQYF; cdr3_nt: TGCGCCAGCAGCCAAGACGCAGGGGGAGAGACCCAGTACTTC
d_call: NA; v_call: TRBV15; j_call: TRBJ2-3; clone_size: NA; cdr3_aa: CATSGGAPDTQYF; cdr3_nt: TGTGCCACCAGCGGGGGGGCACCAGATACGCAGTATTTT
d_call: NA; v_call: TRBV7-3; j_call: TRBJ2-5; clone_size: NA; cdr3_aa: CASSLGSASETQYF; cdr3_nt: TGTGCCAGCAGCTTAGGGTCAGCGAGCGAGACCCAGTACTTC
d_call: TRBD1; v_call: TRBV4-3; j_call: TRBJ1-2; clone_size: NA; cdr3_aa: CASSQERGQHYGYTF; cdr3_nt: TGCGCCAGCAGCCAAGAGAGGGGACAGCACTATGGCTACACCTTC
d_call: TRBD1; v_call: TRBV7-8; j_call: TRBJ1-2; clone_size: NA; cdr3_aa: CASSLGDQGARGYTF; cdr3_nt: TGTGCCAGCAGCTTAGGGGATCAGGGGGCGCGGGGCTACACCTTC
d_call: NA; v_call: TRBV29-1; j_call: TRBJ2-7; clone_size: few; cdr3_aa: CSVEGKGVYEQYF; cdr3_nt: TGCAGCGTTGAGGGTAAAGGGGTCTACGAGCAGTACTTC
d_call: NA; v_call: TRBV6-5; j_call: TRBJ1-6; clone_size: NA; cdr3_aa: CASSYARDGTLHF; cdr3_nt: TGTGCCAGCAGTTACGCCAGGGATGGGACCCTCCACTTT
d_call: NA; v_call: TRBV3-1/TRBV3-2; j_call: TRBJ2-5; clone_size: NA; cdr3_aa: CASSQGSGTGETQYF; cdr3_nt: TGTGCCAGCAGCCAAGGGTCAGGAACAGGAGAGACCCAGTACTTC
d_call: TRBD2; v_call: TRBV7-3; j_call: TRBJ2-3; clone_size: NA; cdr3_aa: CASSARAGGLATDTQYF; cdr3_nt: TGTGCCAGCAGCGCGAGGGCGGGGGGGCTGGCCACAGATACGCAGTATTTT